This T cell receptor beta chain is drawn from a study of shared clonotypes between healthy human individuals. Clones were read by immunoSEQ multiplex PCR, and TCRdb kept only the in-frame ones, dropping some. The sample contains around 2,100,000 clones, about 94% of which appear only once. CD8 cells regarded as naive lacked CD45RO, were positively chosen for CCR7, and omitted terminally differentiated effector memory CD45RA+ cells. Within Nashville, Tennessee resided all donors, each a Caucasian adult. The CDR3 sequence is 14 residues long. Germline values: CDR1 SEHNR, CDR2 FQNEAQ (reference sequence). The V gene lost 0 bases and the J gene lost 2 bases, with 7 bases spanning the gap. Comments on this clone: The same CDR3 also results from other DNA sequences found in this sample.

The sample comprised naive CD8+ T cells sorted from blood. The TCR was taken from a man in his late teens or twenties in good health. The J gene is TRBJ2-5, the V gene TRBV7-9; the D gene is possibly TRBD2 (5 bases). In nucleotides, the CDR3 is TGTGCCAGCAGCTTAGCAGGGAGTCAAGAGACCCAGTACTTC. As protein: CASSLAGSQETQYF.